This TCR beta chain was recovered during a study of blood T cell repertoires in COVID-19. V shed 5 bases and J shed 4 bases, with 17 bases lying between them. This CDR3 is 14 amino acids long. The germline V gene has CDR1 SQVTM and CDR2 ANQGSEA. Sequencing used immunoSEQ multiplex PCR; TCRdb keeps in-frame clones, though not all of them. The data show about 160,000 clones, about nine tenths seen once. Recruited during active infection, patients (from Seattle) were subsequently followed longitudinally. The source material was peripheral blood. The source is a man aged 30 to 39 with COVID-19, enrolled during active disease. V and J are TRBV29-1 and TRBJ1-1, with no clear D. The CDR3 region has the DNA TGCAGCGTTCCCCCCATCCGGGTGGGCACTGAAGCTTTCTTT. This sequence encodes CSVPPIRVGTEAFF.